This is a list of T cell receptor beta chains from one sample in a study of T cell repertoires in cytomegalovirus infection. TCRdb reprocessed the reads with MiXCR, giving one entry per CDR3 protein. This table has 380,000 or so distinct CDR3 sequences, about a third appearing once. Their antigens remain unidentified. The material sequenced was cultured PBMCs, taken from culture after CMV antigen stimulation. These receptors all stem from a human donor in good health (CMV status not recorded). Some clones in this sample may be carry-over from other donors' samples. CDR3s include the opening cysteine and the closing phenylalanine or tryptophan. Fields, in order: J gene, CDR3 length, clone size, V gene, D gene, CDR3 protein, CDR3 DNA. The D gene is left open where the match is weak. Size is omitted from some rows. Given values are once, few, many or a class for expanded clones.

j_call: TRBJ2-3; cdr3_length: 14; clone_size: -; v_call: TRBV12-3/TRBV12-4; d_call: TRBD1; cdr3_aa: CASSSWTGGDTQYF; cdr3_nt: TGTGCCAGCAGTTCGTGGACAGGGGGAGATACGCAGTATTTT
j_call: TRBJ2-7; cdr3_length: 15; clone_size: -; v_call: TRBV7-2; d_call: TRBD1; cdr3_aa: CASSRGQGPTYEQYF; cdr3_nt: TGTGCCAGCAGCCGCGGACAGGGACCTACCTACGAGCAGTACTTC
j_call: TRBJ1-1; cdr3_length: 15; clone_size: -; v_call: TRBV5-4; d_call: TRBD1; cdr3_aa: CASSTGQAAGGRAFF; cdr3_nt: TGTGCCAGCAGCACGGGACAGGCGGCAGGAGGAAGGGCTTTCTTT
j_call: TRBJ1-5; cdr3_length: 17; clone_size: -; v_call: TRBV6-6; d_call: -; cdr3_aa: CASSYSDGRYSNQPQHF; cdr3_nt: TGTGCCAGCAGTTACTCAGACGGAAGATATAGCAATCAGCCCCAGCATTTT
j_call: TRBJ2-1; cdr3_length: 13; clone_size: many; v_call: TRBV29-1; d_call: -; cdr3_aa: CSVQGGSYNEQFF; cdr3_nt: TGCAGCGTGCAGGGGGGCTCCTACAATGAGCAGTTCTTC
j_call: TRBJ2-1; cdr3_length: 15; clone_size: -; v_call: TRBV4-3; d_call: -; cdr3_aa: CASSQRGGSKDEQFF; cdr3_nt: TGCGCCAGCAGCCAACGGGGTGGCTCGAAGGATGAGCAGTTCTTC
j_call: TRBJ2-1; cdr3_length: 16; clone_size: few; v_call: TRBV4-3; d_call: -; cdr3_aa: CASSQDPQRAHNEQFF; cdr3_nt: TGCGCCAGCAGCCAAGATCCCCAACGGGCCCACAATGAGCAGTTCTTC
j_call: TRBJ2-7; cdr3_length: 16; clone_size: few; v_call: TRBV19; d_call: -; cdr3_aa: CASSFRDTGLSYEQYF; cdr3_nt: TGTGCCAGTAGTTTCCGCGATACAGGCCTCTCCTACGAGCAGTACTTC
j_call: TRBJ1-2; cdr3_length: 12; clone_size: few; v_call: TRBV4-1; d_call: -; cdr3_aa: CASRDYNYGYTF; cdr3_nt: TGCGCCAGCAGGGACTATAACTATGGCTACACCTTC
j_call: TRBJ2-1; cdr3_length: 18; clone_size: -; v_call: TRBV11-2; d_call: TRBD2; cdr3_aa: CASSLSDRGSGIFDEQFF; cdr3_nt: TGTGCCAGCAGCTTATCCGACAGAGGTAGCGGGATTTTCGATGAGCAGTTCTTC
j_call: TRBJ2-2; cdr3_length: 17; clone_size: -; v_call: TRBV28; d_call: -; cdr3_aa: CASSLFSSNGNTGELFF; cdr3_nt: TGTGCCAGCAGTTTATTTTCCTCAAACGGAAACACCGGGGAGCTGTTTTTT
j_call: TRBJ1-2; cdr3_length: 14; clone_size: many; v_call: TRBV7-2; d_call: -; cdr3_aa: CASSLGTGSKGYTF; cdr3_nt: TGTGCCAGCAGCTTAGGTACAGGCAGTAAAGGCTACACCTTC
j_call: TRBJ1-5; cdr3_length: 11; clone_size: -; v_call: TRBV2; d_call: -; cdr3_aa: CASSRGRPQHF; cdr3_nt: TGTGCCAGTAGCAGGGGACGGCCCCAGCATTTT
j_call: TRBJ2-2; cdr3_length: 17; clone_size: -; v_call: TRBV12-3/TRBV12-4; d_call: TRBD2; cdr3_aa: CASSLFLASGHTGELFF; cdr3_nt: TGTGCCAGCAGTTTGTTTCTCGCTAGCGGGCACACCGGGGAGCTGTTTTTT
j_call: TRBJ1-2; cdr3_length: 13; clone_size: -; v_call: TRBV4-3; d_call: -; cdr3_aa: CASSHPGNYGYTF; cdr3_nt: TGCGCCAGCAGCCACCCAGGGAACTATGGCTACACCTTC
j_call: TRBJ1-1; cdr3_length: 15; clone_size: few; v_call: TRBV27; d_call: TRBD1; cdr3_aa: CASNLRGGRDTEAFF; cdr3_nt: TGTGCCAGCAACCTTCGAGGGGGCCGGGACACTGAAGCTTTCTTT
j_call: TRBJ2-5; cdr3_length: 14; clone_size: -; v_call: TRBV7-3; d_call: TRBD1; cdr3_aa: CASSPWGQLETQYF; cdr3_nt: TGTGCCAGCAGCCCCTGGGGACAGCTGGAGACCCAGTACTTC
j_call: TRBJ1-4; cdr3_length: 14; clone_size: -; v_call: TRBV3-1; d_call: TRBD1; cdr3_aa: CASSHRGQDEKLFF; cdr3_nt: TGTGCCAGCAGCCACAGGGGGCAAGATGAAAAACTGTTTTTT
j_call: TRBJ2-7; cdr3_length: 16; clone_size: few; v_call: TRBV6-6; d_call: TRBD2; cdr3_aa: CASSYSNSGSSYEQYF; cdr3_nt: TGTGCCAGCAGTTACTCGAACAGCGGGAGCTCCTACGAGCAGTACTTC
j_call: TRBJ2-3; cdr3_length: 13; clone_size: many; v_call: TRBV7-2; d_call: -; cdr3_aa: CASSRDFTDTQYF; cdr3_nt: TGTGCCAGCAGCCGGGACTTCACAGATACGCAGTATTTT
j_call: TRBJ2-1; cdr3_length: 12; clone_size: few; v_call: TRBV12-3/TRBV12-4; d_call: TRBD2; cdr3_aa: CASSTSGDEQFF; cdr3_nt: TGTGCCAGTTCAACTAGCGGGGATGAGCAGTTCTTC
j_call: TRBJ2-1; cdr3_length: 13; clone_size: few; v_call: TRBV7-2; d_call: TRBD2; cdr3_aa: CASSSQTSGDQFF; cdr3_nt: TGTGCCAGCAGCTCACAAACTAGCGGTGATCAGTTCTTC